Listed here are 17 T cell receptor beta chains from one sample, sequenced in a study of metastatic and nonmetastatic thyroid tumors. TCRdb re-processed the PCR reads through MiXCR. The top ten hold 7.5% to 10% of the sample, which has 9,000 to 13,000 clones, roughly 26% seen once. No treatment of any kind had been given to any patient before thyroid surgery. The sample was tumor tissue. Receptors originate from a female donor with papillary thyroid cancer or a benign thyroid nodule (not recorded which). Some clones in this sample may be carry-over from other donors' samples.

The gene calls are TRBV24-1 and TRBJ2-5, with 10 bases fitting TRBD2. Germline CDR1 KGHDR, CDR2 SFDVKD. The CDR3 has 15 residues. The J segment lost 1 base and the V segment lost 6 bases, leaving 4 bases of the junction unmatched. CDR3 loop: CATSQLAGVQETQYF. The CDR3 DNA reads as TGTGCCACCAGTCAGCTAGCGGGGGTCCAAGAGACCCAGTACTTC.

V usage is TRBV19 and J usage is TRBJ2-7, with TRBD1 matching 10 bases. In germline, CDR1 is LNHDA, CDR2 SQIVND (reference sequence). The CDR3 spans 13 residues. The ends lost 8 bases at V and 7 bases at J; junction bases unmatched: 8. The CDR3 is CASCGTGEGEQYF. In nucleotides, the CDR3 is TGTGCCAGTTGCGGGACAGGGGAAGGAGAGCAGTACTTC.

In DNA, the CDR3 is TGTGCCAGCAGTTACTCGGGACAGGGGGAGACCCAGTACTTC. As protein: CASSYSGQGETQYF. This chain connects TRBV6-2 or TRBV6-3 to TRBJ2-5, with TRBD1 matching 10 bases. V dropped 0 bases and J dropped 5; count of bases not matched to a gene: 0. Germline CDR1 is MNHEY and CDR2 is SVGEGT. The CDR3 has 14 amino acids.

This clone rates as medium-sized. V gene TRBV30 combines with J gene TRBJ2-7; D may be TRBD2 (6 bases). Germline V gives CDR1 GTSNPN, CDR2 SVGIG (reference sequence). The CDR3 contains 13 residues. The V and J ends lost 2 bases and 3 bases respectively, with 11 bases between them. DNA for the CDR3: TGTGCCTGGAGTAAAACTAGCAACTACGAGCAGTACTTC. This translates into CAWSKTSNYEQYF. The full variable domain, with the rest looked up from reference TRBV30 and TRBJ2-7, is SQTIHQWPATLVQPVGSPLSLECTVEGTSNPNLYWYRQAAGRGLQLLFYSVGIGQISSEVPQNLSASRPQDRQFILSSKKLLLSDSGFYLCAWSKTSNYEQYFGPGTRLTVT.

The table lists this clone with a few counts. The chain is built from TRBV19 and TRBJ2-7; 7 bases line up with TRBD1. The CDR3 length is 14 residues. The J segment lost 6 bases and the V segment lost 5 bases, leaving 10 bases of the junction unmatched. The germline gives CDR1 LNHDA, CDR2 SQIVND (reference sequence). As DNA, the CDR3 is TGTGCCAGTAGTCCTTACACAGGGGTCGCCGAGCAGTACTTC. It specifies CASSPYTGVAEQYF.

This clone was counted a few times. V usage is TRBV6-2 or TRBV6-3 and J usage is TRBJ2-2; TRBD1 might be the D (5 bases). Trimming shortened V by 4 bases and J by 0 bases, and 12 bases separated the two germline ends. There are 16 residues in the CDR3. Looked up from germline, CDR1 is MNHEY and CDR2 is SVGEGT. CDR3 DNA: TGTGCCAGCAGTTCCTCGACAGCCGCGAACACCGGGGAGCTGTTTTTT. This sequence encodes CASSSSTAANTGELFF.

Worth noting for this clone: As the CDR3 is not closed by the conserved phenylalanine or tryptophan, this likely results from a read error. The rearrangement uses TRBV6-2 or TRBV6-3 and TRBJ2-7; 8 nucleotides align to TRBD1. The CDR3 has 14 residues. After removal of 8 bases from V and 5 bases from J, the junction contained 11 bases not matched to a gene. Germline V gives CDR1 MNHEY, CDR2 SVGEGT. The CDR3 loop reads CASGFGTGLNEQYL. CDR3 nucleotides: TGTGCCAGCGGTTTCGGGACAGGACTTAACGAGCAGTACCTC.

This clone qualifies as medium-sized. The chain has TRBV6-1 and TRBJ2-7; D is uncertain. The CDR3 sequence is 14 residues long. Trimming left V 5 bases short and J 0 bases short, with 11 bases between. Germline V lookup: CDR1 MNHNS, CDR2 SASEGT. CDR3 DNA sequence: TGTGCCAGCAGTCCTCGGAGTATCTCCTACGAGCAGTACTTC. It yields the protein CASSPRSISYEQYF.

This clone was observed a handful of times. Given a much more abundant clone one base away, this may be a read error. The genes are TRBV5-4 and TRBJ2-1, with 12 bases matching TRBD2. This CDR3 contains 16 residues. V gave up 0 bases and J gave up 6 bases; unmatched junction bases: 4. Germline loops: CDR1 SGHNT, CDR2 YYREEE (reference sequence). This chain's CDR3 is CASSLGGLAGCNEQFF. CDR3 nucleotide sequence: TGTGCCAGCAGCTTGGGGGGACTAGCGGGCTGCAATGAGCAGTTCTTC. Full variable domain (remainder filled in from reference TRBV5-4 and TRBJ2-1): ETGVTQSPTHLIKTRGQQVTLRCSSQSGHNTVSWYQQALGQGPQFIFQYYREEENGRGNFPPRFSGLQFPNYSSELNVNALELDDSALYLCASSLGGLAGCNEQFFGPGTRLTVL.

This rearrangement joins TRBV2 to TRBJ2-6; 7 bases are shared with TRBD1. CDR1 is SNHLY, CDR2 FYNNEI, per germline. The ends lost 6 bases at V and 2 bases at J; junction bases unmatched: 1. CDR3 length: 14 residues. CDR3 nucleotides: TGTGCCAGCAGGACAGGGACTGGGGCCAACGTCCTGACTTTC. This codes for CASRTGTGANVLTF.

The chain couples TRBV4-1 to TRBJ2-2; D not certain. This CDR3 region has 16 residues. In germline, CDR1 is MGHRA, CDR2 YSYEKL. The V and J ends lost 8 bases and 0 bases respectively, with 16 bases between them. CDR3: CASGPMGSANTGELFF. CDR3 bases: TGCGCCAGCGGCCCAATGGGATCCGCGAACACCGGGGAGCTGTTTTTT.

There are a few counts of this clone. The chain combines TRBV6-5 with TRBJ2-1, with 10 bases identical to TRBD2. The CDR3 runs to 15 residues. The trim removed 2 bases at V and 8 bases at J, leaving 6 bases unmatched. The V gene's germline CDR1 is MNHEY and CDR2 SVGAGI. Here the CDR3 reads CASSYLAGEADEQFF. In DNA, the CDR3 is TGTGCCAGCAGTTACCTAGCGGGGGAAGCGGATGAGCAGTTCTTC.

This clone has only one observation. This chain links TRBV11-1 with TRBJ2-1; 8 positions agree with TRBD2. Germline V lookup: CDR1 SGHAT, CDR2 FQDESV (reference sequence). The CDR3 runs 15 residues. Trimming at V came to 5 bases and at J to 4 bases, leaving 7 bases not matched to a gene. CDR3 region: CASSKTSGEYNEQFF. CDR3 in DNA: TGTGCCAGCAGCAAAACTAGCGGAGAATACAATGAGCAGTTCTTC.

V usage is TRBV4-1 and J usage is TRBJ2-3; possibly TRBD2 for D (6 bases). V lost 3 bases, J lost 4 bases, and 17 bases lay in between. The CDR3 runs 16 residues. CDR1 is MGHRA, CDR2 YSYEKL, per germline. The CDR3 DNA reads TGCGCCAGCAGCCAGTCTGGACCTCGGAGGGCAGATACGCAGTATTTT. Protein: CASSQSGPRRADTQYF.

This clone was seen more than once but under ten times. The chain carries TRBV12-3 or TRBV12-4 and TRBJ1-1; weak D call: TRBD1 (6 bases). CDR3 length: 14 residues. Trimming cost V 2 bases and J 0 bases, with 7 bases left between them. In DNA, the CDR3 is TGTGCCAGCAGTTTAACAGGGTTGAACACTGAAGCTTTCTTT. The encoded protein is CASSLTGLNTEAFF.

The genes are TRBV28 and TRBJ1-2; TRBD1 matches at 9 bases. The V segment lost 3 bases and the J segment 6 bases; nucleotides outside the gene matches: 8. The CDR3 runs 15 residues. Germline V gives CDR1 MDHEN, CDR2 SYDVKM. Here the CDR3 reads CASSFSGQGNNGYTF. The CDR3 region has the DNA TGTGCCAGCAGTTTCTCCGGACAGGGGAATAATGGCTACACCTTC.

This clone has more than one count but fewer than ten. The chain couples TRBV28 to TRBJ2-1; TRBD1 aligns across 7 bases. The germline gives CDR1 MDHEN, CDR2 SYDVKM. CDR3 length equals 16 residues. V dropped 5 bases and J dropped 6; count of bases not matched to a gene: 13. The CDR3 reads CASSTPTSYRGNEQFF. In DNA, the CDR3 is TGTGCCAGCAGTACCCCGACCTCGTACAGGGGCAATGAGCAGTTCTTC.